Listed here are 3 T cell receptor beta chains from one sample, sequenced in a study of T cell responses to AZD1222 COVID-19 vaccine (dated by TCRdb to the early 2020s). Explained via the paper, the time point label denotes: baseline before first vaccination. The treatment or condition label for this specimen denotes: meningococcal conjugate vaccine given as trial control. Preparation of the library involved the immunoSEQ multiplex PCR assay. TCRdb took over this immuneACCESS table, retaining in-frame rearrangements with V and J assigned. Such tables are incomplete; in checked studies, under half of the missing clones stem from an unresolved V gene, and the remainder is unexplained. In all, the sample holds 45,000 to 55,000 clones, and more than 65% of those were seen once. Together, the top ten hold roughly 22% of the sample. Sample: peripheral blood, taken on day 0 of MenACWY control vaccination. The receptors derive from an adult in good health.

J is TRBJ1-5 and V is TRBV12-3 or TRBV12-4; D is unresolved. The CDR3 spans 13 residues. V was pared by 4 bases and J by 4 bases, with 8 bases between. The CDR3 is CASSSGVNQPQHF. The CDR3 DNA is TGTGCCAGCAGTTCCGGGGTGAATCAGCCCCAGCATTTT.

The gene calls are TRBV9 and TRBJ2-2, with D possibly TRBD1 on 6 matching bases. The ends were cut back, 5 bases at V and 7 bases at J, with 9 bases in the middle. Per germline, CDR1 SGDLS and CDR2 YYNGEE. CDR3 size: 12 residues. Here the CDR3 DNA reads TGTGCCAGCAGACAGGGTGGCGGGGAGCTGTTTTTT. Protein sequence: CASRQGGGELFF.

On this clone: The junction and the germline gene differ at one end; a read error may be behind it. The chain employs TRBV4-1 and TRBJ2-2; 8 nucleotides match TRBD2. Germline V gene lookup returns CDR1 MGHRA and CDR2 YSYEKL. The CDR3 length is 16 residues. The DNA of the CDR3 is TGCGCCCGCAGACGAGGGGGACTAGTGTTAACCGGGGAGCTGTTTTTT. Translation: CARRRGGLVLTGELFF.